The clone carrying this TCR beta chain was detected a few times. Its antigen remains unidentified. CDR1 and CDR2 (germline): SGHRS, YFSETQ. J lost 8 bases, V lost 0 bases, and 4 bases had no gene match. This CDR3 has 13 amino acids. The sample comes from a study of shared clonotypes between healthy human individuals. Study-wide points: Clonotype sharing among donors was thought likely to change with sequencing depth. Estimated richness was generally greater in naive than memory subsets.

Method: immunoSEQ multiplex PCR; TCRdb's copy keeps in-frame clones and lacks some. The sample lists 1 million to 1.3 million clones; 75% to 80% were seen once. The sample consisted of memory CD4+ T cells from PBMCs. Noted subset: CD45RA-negative fraction. This TCR was sampled from a man aged 18 to 30 in good health. Some clones in this sample may be carry-over from other donors' samples. V is TRBV5-1 and J is TRBJ1-2; 7 nucleotides match TRBD1. For the CDR3, the DNA is TGCGCCAGCAGCTTGGGACAGGGTTGGGGCTACACCTTC. Its translation is CASSLGQGWGYTF.